A selection of T cell receptor beta chains follows, all from one sample in a study of blood T cell repertoires in COVID-19. The method was immunoSEQ multiplex PCR; TCRdb's version includes in-frame clones alone and lacks a portion of them. The sample has about 240,000 clones, about four fifths seen once. The sequenced sample consisted of peripheral blood. Receptors originate from a woman aged 80 or over with acute or convalescent COVID-19. CDR3s include the opening cysteine and the closing phenylalanine or tryptophan. The order of the fields is D gene, J gene, clone size, V gene, CDR3 DNA, CDR3 protein. A D gene is named only where the DNA matches it firmly. Clone size is stated in some rows and not others, as once, few, many or a class when expanded.

>TRBD1|TRBJ1-2|NA|TRBV3-1/TRBV3-2
TGTGCCAGCAGCCCCGGACAGGGAACAGGGAGTGGCTACACCTTC
CASSPGQGTGSGYTF
>NA|TRBJ1-2|few|TRBV28
TGTGCCAACCAGGACAGTAACTATGGCTACACCTTC
CANQDSNYGYTF
>NA|TRBJ1-2|NA|TRBV27
TGTGCCAGCAGTAACAGTCTGGGACTAGGAGGCTATGGCTACACCTTC
CASSNSLGLGGYGYTF
>NA|TRBJ2-7|NA|TRBV7-2
TGTGCCAGCAGCTCTGGCAGGGCGCAGTACTTC
CASSSGRAQYF
>TRBD1|TRBJ1-5|NA|TRBV6-6
TGTGCCAGCAGTCGATCGGACAGGTATAGCAATCAGCCCCAGCATTTT
CASSRSDRYSNQPQHF
>NA|TRBJ1-4|NA|TRBV3-1/TRBV3-2
TGTGCCAGCAGCCAAATAGGACATAATGAAAAACTGTTTTTT
CASSQIGHNEKLFF
>NA|TRBJ1-1|NA|TRBV24-1
TGTGCCACCAGGGAGGCCGACACTGAAGCTTTCTTT
CATREADTEAFF
>NA|TRBJ2-7|NA|TRBV5-1
TGCGCCAGCACTCTCACCGGCGGAGGGAACGAGCAGTACTTC
CASTLTGGGNEQYF
>NA|TRBJ1-1|once|TRBV28
TGTGCCAGCAGTTTAGCAGGGGCGAACACTGAAGCTTTCTTT
CASSLAGANTEAFF
>TRBD2|TRBJ2-5|once|TRBV3-1/TRBV3-2
TGTGCCAGCAGCCAAGGACTAGCGGGGGCGCGTTTCTTACAAGAGACCCAGTACTTC
CASSQGLAGARFLQETQYF
>TRBD1|TRBJ2-6|few|TRBV7-9
TGTGCCAGCAGCTTTGGGGACAGGGGCCTCTCTGGGGCCAACGTCCTGACTTTC
CASSFGDRGLSGANVLTF
>TRBD1|TRBJ1-3|NA|TRBV10-3
TGTGCCATTGGACAGGCGGACACCATATATTTT
CAIGQADTIYF
>TRBD1|TRBJ1-1|NA|TRBV4-1
TGCGCCAGCAGCCCCGGACAGGGAGCGAGCACTGAAGCTTTCTTT
CASSPGQGASTEAFF
>NA|TRBJ1-1|NA|TRBV3-1/TRBV3-2
TGTGCCAGCAGCCAAGGAACAGGGAGCGCTGAAGCTTTCTTT
CASSQGTGSAEAFF
>TRBD1|TRBJ2-3|NA|TRBV7-3
TGTGCCAGCAGCTTAATCGGACAGGGGGCGGCAGATACGCAGTATTTT
CASSLIGQGAADTQYF
>NA|TRBJ1-5|NA|TRBV28
TGTGCCAGCAGTCTTTATAGCAATCAGCCCCAGCATTTT
CASSLYSNQPQHF
>NA|TRBJ1-4|NA|TRBV5-1
TGCGCCAGCAGCCCCGGGGGGGGCCCTAATGAAAAACTGTTTTTT
CASSPGGGPNEKLFF
>NA|TRBJ1-1|NA|TRBV2
TGTGCCAGCAGTGAAGCGCGGGTCCACGGCAGGCACTTT
CASSEARVHGRHF
>TRBD1|TRBJ1-1|NA|TRBV5-1
TGCGCCAGCAGCTTCTCCTCCGGACAGGGGGGGACTGAAGCTTTCTTT
CASSFSSGQGGTEAFF
>TRBD1|TRBJ1-4|many|TRBV5-1
TGCGCCAGCCGCCCCGGGACAGGGTCTGAAAAACTGTTTTTT
CASRPGTGSEKLFF
>TRBD1|TRBJ1-4|NA|TRBV28
TGTGCCAGCAGGGGGACAGGGGCCCTAGGGGAAAAACTGTTTTTT
CASRGTGALGEKLFF
>NA|TRBJ2-1|NA|TRBV14
TGTGCCAGCAGCCAATGGGGAGGTGAGCAGTTCTTC
CASSQWGGEQFF
>TRBD1|TRBJ1-1|once|TRBV18
TGTGCCAGCTCACCAGGGACAGGGGGCCGGATAAACACTGAAGCTTTCTTT
CASSPGTGGRINTEAFF
>TRBD1|TRBJ2-1|NA|TRBV7-2
TGTGCCAGCAGCTTAGCGGGACAGGGGTACAATGAGCAGTTCTTC
CASSLAGQGYNEQFF
>NA|TRBJ1-5|NA|TRBV28
TGTGCCAGCAGTCTAAACCTTGGGAGCAGCAATCAGCCCCAGCATTTT
CASSLNLGSSNQPQHF
>NA|TRBJ1-6|NA|TRBV28
TGTGCCAGCAGTTTTAGGGGATATTCACCCCTCCACTTT
CASSFRGYSPLHF
>NA|TRBJ1-4|NA|TRBV28
TGTGCCAGCAGTCCCCCATCAACTAATGAAAAACTGTTTTTT
CASSPPSTNEKLFF
>TRBD1|TRBJ1-6|NA|TRBV18
TGTGCCAGCTCACCCCACGGGCTACAGGGGAGCGGATCCTATAATTCACCCCTCCACTTT
CASSPHGLQGSGSYNSPLHF
>TRBD2|TRBJ2-6|NA|TRBV30
TGTGCCTGGAGTGTGGGACTACTGTCTGGGGCCAACGTCCTGACTTTC
CAWSVGLLSGANVLTF
>NA|TRBJ2-7|NA|TRBV16
TGTGCCAGCAGCCAATCTGGTAGGGAAGGGGTGCAGTACTTC
CASSQSGREGVQYF
>TRBD1|TRBJ1-6|few|TRBV18
TGTGCCAGCTCAGTAACAGGGGTCCTCAATTCACCCCTCCACTTT
CASSVTGVLNSPLHF
>NA|TRBJ2-5|NA|TRBV27
TGTGCCAGCAGTTTTAGGGGGGGGCGTCGGGAGACCCAGTACTTC
CASSFRGGRRETQYF
>NA|TRBJ1-2|NA|TRBV28
TGTGCCAGCAGTTTAGGGCAGGTGGATGGCTACACCTTC
CASSLGQVDGYTF
>TRBD2|TRBJ2-1|NA|TRBV6-6
TGTGCCAGCCTCCAACGGACTAGCGCCGGCGGCAATGAGCAGTTCTTC
CASLQRTSAGGNEQFF
>NA|TRBJ1-6|NA|TRBV3-1/TRBV3-2
TGTGCCAGCAGCCCGACAGGCCCGAATTCACCCCTCCACTTT
CASSPTGPNSPLHF
>NA|TRBJ2-3|NA|TRBV24-1
TGTGCCACCAGTGTAGGCGAGGGTAGAGATACGCAGTATTTT
CATSVGEGRDTQYF
>TRBD1|TRBJ1-1|NA|TRBV7-6
TGTGCCAGCAGCTTAGCCACGGGACAGGACACTGAAGCTTTCTTT
CASSLATGQDTEAFF
>TRBD1|TRBJ1-1|NA|TRBV18
TGTGCCAGCTCACCTGGACAGGGGCCAAACACTGAAGCTTTCTTT
CASSPGQGPNTEAFF
>NA|TRBJ1-1|NA|TRBV7-7
TGTGCTAGCAGCCGACAGCTGAACACTGAAGCTTTCTTT
CASSRQLNTEAFF
>NA|TRBJ2-5|NA|TRBV9
TGTGCCAGCAGCCCCGCGGGGAGGGGGGATAAGGTCTGGGAGACCCAGTACTTC
CASSPAGRGDKVWETQYF
>NA|TRBJ2-6|NA|TRBV5-6
TGTGCCAGCAGCCCACCCCCCAGGGGTAGGTCTGGGGCCAACGTCCTGACTTTC
CASSPPPRGRSGANVLTF
>TRBD1|TRBJ1-5|NA|TRBV2
TGTGCCAGCATGGGGGACAGGGGGAGTCAGCCCCAGCATTTT
CASMGDRGSQPQHF
>TRBD1|TRBJ1-4|NA|TRBV5-1
TGCGCCAGCAGCTCTGATGCGACAGGGGAAGAGGAAAAACTGTTTTTT
CASSSDATGEEEKLFF
>TRBD2|TRBJ2-5|NA|TRBV9
TGTGCCAGCAGCGTAGGTAGCGGGGGACAGCCGGAGACCCAGTACTTC
CASSVGSGGQPETQYF
>TRBD1|TRBJ1-6|NA|TRBV13
TGTGCCAGCAGCTCGGACAGGGGATCCTATAATTCACCCCTCCACTTT
CASSSDRGSYNSPLHF
>TRBD1|TRBJ2-7|NA|TRBV7-8
TGTGCCAGCAGCTTCTATTTCCCCCGCGGGACAGGGGTCTCCTACGAGCAGTACTTC
CASSFYFPRGTGVSYEQYF
>NA|TRBJ1-6|NA|TRBV11-1
TGTGCCAGCAGCTTAAGGGCCTGGAGGAATTCACCCCTCCACTTT
CASSLRAWRNSPLHF
>NA|TRBJ2-1|few|TRBV19
TGTGCCAGTAGCCACCCCTCCAGGGACAATGAGCAGTTCTTC
CASSHPSRDNEQFF
>TRBD1|TRBJ2-7|NA|TRBV29-1
TGCAGCGTTCTGGACAGGGCCACCTACGAGCAGTACTTC
CSVLDRATYEQYF
>TRBD1|TRBJ1-5|few|TRBV28
TGTGCCAGCAGTTCGGGACAGATTAGCAATCAGCCCCAGCATTTT
CASSSGQISNQPQHF